This T cell receptor (beta chain) was retrieved from a study of blood T cells in healthy people across ages. The use of a sample-barcoded 5' primer and a J-beta primer mix characterized a second PCR of about 6 to 12 cycles. One entry per CDR3 protein, called by TCRdb with MiXCR from the 5' RACE reads. In the table there are about 650,000 distinct CDR3 sequences, 45% to 60% of which are singletons. The CDR3 is 13 residues long. V lost 7 bases, J lost 4 bases, and 13 bases lay in between. Germline lookup yields CDR1 SQVTM and CDR2 ANQGSEA. The sequence came from a woman over 75 in good health. The chain couples TRBV29-1 to TRBJ2-2, with a tentative D call TRBD2 (6 bases). The material sequenced was blood. The CDR3: CSARSGSTGELFF. DNA for the CDR3: TGCAGCGCCCGCTCCGGGAGCACCGGGGAGCTGTTTTTT.